These 17 T cell receptor beta chains were sequenced from one sample in a study of blood T cell repertoires in COVID-19. The table came from immunoSEQ multiplex PCR; TCRdb's copy has only in-frame clones and leaves some out. This table holds about 250,000 clones, 86% found once. Sequenced material: peripheral blood. The source is a woman older than 75 with COVID-19, enrolled during active disease.

The chain carries TRBV2 and TRBJ1-6; D gene unclear. CDR3 length: 11 amino acids. The germline gives CDR1 SNHLY, CDR2 FYNNEI. V lost 6 bases to trimming and J lost 11 bases, with 8 bases between them. CDR3 amino acids: CASSASAPLHF. The CDR3 DNA sequence: TGTGCCAGCAGCGCCAGTGCACCCCTCCACTTT.

The CDR3 loop reads CASSTTQESPLHF. In DNA, the CDR3 is TGTGCCAGTAGTACTACTCAGGAATCACCCCTCCACTTT. This rearrangement joins TRBV19 to TRBJ1-6; D gene uncertain. Looked up from germline, CDR1 is LNHDA and CDR2 is SQIVND (reference sequence). V gave up 4 bases and J gave up 10 bases, with 11 bases separating them. This CDR3 has 13 residues.

This sequence joins TRBV9 and TRBJ2-6; no firm D call. Germline V CDR1 and CDR2: SGDLS, YYNGEE. The CDR3 spans 14 residues. V lost 4 bases and J 1 base, leaving 6 bases between the germline ends. Here the CDR3 reads CASSPVSGANVLTF. For the CDR3, the DNA is TGTGCCAGCAGCCCTGTGTCTGGGGCCAACGTCCTGACTTTC.

About this clone itself: Other nucleotide sequences in the sample specify the same CDR3. V usage is TRBV5-1 and J usage is TRBJ1-3, with 7 bases identical to TRBD1. In germline, CDR1 is SGHRS, CDR2 YFSETQ. Germline trimming cut 2 bases from V and 2 bases from J; bases unmatched to any gene: 4. The CDR3 consists of 15 residues. CDR3 coding DNA: TGCGCCAGCAGCTTCACAGGGGAGCCTGGAAACACCATATATTTT. The encoded protein is CASSFTGEPGNTIYF.

The rearrangement links TRBV7-2 to TRBJ2-6, with 12 bases fitting TRBD1. V shed 5 bases and J 2 bases; nucleotides not matched to a gene: 4. This CDR3 spans 17 amino acids. Germline V lookup: CDR1 SGHTA, CDR2 FQGNSA. The CDR3 DNA sequence: TGTGCCAGCAGCCCAGGGACAGGGGGCGCTGGGGCCAACGTCCTGACTTTC. It is translated as CASSPGTGGAGANVLTF. The variable domain in full, completed from reference TRBV7-2 and TRBJ2-6, reads GAGVSQSPSNKVTEKGKDVELRCDPISGHTALYWYRQSLGQGLEFLIYFQGNSAPDKSGLPSDRFSAERTGGSVSTLTIQRTQQEDSAVYLCASSPGTGGAGANVLTFGAGSRLTVL.

The chain recombines TRBV10-3 with TRBJ1-2, with 11 nucleotides matching TRBD1. CDR3 length equals 14 residues. The V and J ends lost 10 bases and 3 bases, in that order; junction bases with no gene match: 7. In germline, CDR1 is ENHRY, CDR2 SYGVKD. The CDR3: CATGTGGSDYGYTF. In DNA form, the CDR3 reads TGTGCCACGGGGACAGGGGGTTCTGACTATGGCTACACCTTC.

This clone was counted once. The V gene is TRBV30, the J gene TRBJ1-4; a weak D match, TRBD1 (6 bases). The V gene's germline CDR1 is GTSNPN and CDR2 SVGIG (reference sequence). Trimming removed 0 bases from V and 8 bases from J, with 13 bases in between. CDR3 length: 14 residues. The CDR3 is CAWSVPGVGEKLFF. The CDR3 DNA sequence: TGTGCCTGGAGTGTACCAGGGGTGGGAGAAAAACTGTTTTTT.

Concerning this clone itself: The sample holds other DNA sequences that translate to the same CDR3. The chain couples TRBV5-1 to TRBJ2-1; 7 nucleotides line up with TRBD2. Germline V gives CDR1 SGHRS, CDR2 YFSETQ. The CDR3 loop spans 15 amino acids. With 4 bases clipped from V and 3 bases from J, the junction kept 7 bases outside the gene matches. Written as DNA, the CDR3 is TGCGCCAGCAGCCTCATGGGGGGGAGCTACAATGAGCAGTTCTTC. Protein sequence: CASSLMGGSYNEQFF.

This chain uses TRBV3-1 (or the pseudogene TRBV3-2) with TRBJ2-1; 10 bases align to TRBD2. The ends lost 4 bases at V and 1 base at J; junction bases unmatched: 4. The V gene's germline CDR1 is LGHDT and CDR2 YNNKEL (reference sequence). The CDR3 covers 16 residues. CDR3 loop: CASSPLLAGSYNEQFF. As DNA, the CDR3 is TGTGCCAGCAGCCCACTACTAGCGGGGTCCTACAATGAGCAGTTCTTC.

CDR3 bases: TGTGCCAGTAGTACAGGGCATAATTCACCCCTCCACTTT. Protein product: CASSTGHNSPLHF. The chain uses TRBV7-2 and TRBJ1-6, with D possibly being TRBD1 (6 bases). CDR3 length: 13 amino acids. Germline lookup yields CDR1 SGHTA and CDR2 FQGNSA. V dropped 9 bases and J dropped 5 bases, with 11 bases sitting between them.

The chain is built from TRBV28 and TRBJ2-7; 11 bases map to TRBD1. CDR3 length: 14 residues. Germline V CDR1 and CDR2: MDHEN, SYDVKM. Trimming removed 4 bases from V and 4 bases from J; junction bases left unmatched: 3. CDR3 protein: CASSYGQGAYEQYF. CDR3 coding DNA: TGTGCCAGCAGTTACGGACAGGGGGCTTACGAGCAGTACTTC.

The chain links TRBV9 to TRBJ1-2; possible D gene TRBD1, 5 bases. Trimming pared 2 bases from V and 1 base from J, leaving 12 bases between. The CDR3 extends over 15 amino acids. Germline values: CDR1 SGDLS, CDR2 YYNGEE. CDR3 protein: CASSVDVRVNYGYTF. CDR3 in DNA: TGTGCCAGCAGCGTGGATGTCAGGGTTAACTATGGCTACACCTTC.

The J gene is TRBJ1-4, the V gene TRBV10-3; D is possibly TRBD1 (6 bases). This CDR3 is built from 14 residues. Germline-derived CDR1 and CDR2 are ENHRY and SYGVKD. V lost 5 bases and J 1 base, leaving 8 bases between the germline ends. The CDR3 region is CAISKTGTNEKLFF. CDR3 nucleotides: TGTGCCATCAGTAAGACAGGAACTAATGAAAAACTGTTTTTT.

This clone was seen just once. The chain combines TRBV9 with TRBJ2-7, with TRBD1 matching 8 bases. Germline values: CDR1 SGDLS, CDR2 YYNGEE. This CDR3 region has 14 residues. The V and J ends lost 2 bases and 6 bases, in that order; junction bases with no gene match: 7. In DNA form, the CDR3 reads TGTGCCAGCAGCGTCCGCGACAGGGGCACCGAGCAGTACTTC. It codes for CASSVRDRGTEQYF.

V is TRBV2 and J is TRBJ1-1; D possibly corresponds to TRBD1 (5 bases). Looked up from germline, CDR1 is SNHLY and CDR2 is FYNNEI. CDR3 size: 13 residues. V was trimmed by 6 bases and J by 7 bases, leaving 15 bases between them. The CDR3 coding sequence is TGTGCCAGCAGCTACACCAACGACAGTGAAGCTTTCTTT. Translating it yields CASSYTNDSEAFF. Using reference TRBV2 and TRBJ1-1 for the parts outside the CDR3, the full variable domain is EPEVTQTPSHQVTQMGQEVILRCVPISNHLYFYWYRQILGQKVEFLVSFYNNEISEKSEIFDDQFSVERPDGSNFTLKIRSTKLEDSAMYFCASSYTNDSEAFFGQGTRLTVV.

This clone was picked up a small number of times. The chain employs TRBV7-9 and TRBJ1-1, with D possibly being TRBD1 (6 bases). Germline-derived CDR1 and CDR2 are SEHNR and FQNEAQ (reference sequence). The CDR3 runs 14 residues. The V gene lost 3 bases and the J gene lost 5 bases, with 13 bases spanning the gap. The CDR3 DNA follows: TGTGCCAGCAGCTTTCTGGGGGCGAAAACTGAAGCTTTCTTT. Protein product: CASSFLGAKTEAFF. The full variable domain, with the rest looked up from reference TRBV7-9 and TRBJ1-1, is DTGVSQNPRHKITKRGQNVTFRCDPISEHNRLYWYRQTLGQGPEFLTYFQNEAQLEKSRLLSDRFSAERPKGSFSTLEIQRTEQGDSAMYLCASSFLGAKTEAFFGQGTRLTVV.

This clone has more than one count but fewer than ten. The CDR3 protein is CASKEGGRTGELFF. DNA for the CDR3: TGTGCCAGCAAGGAGGGGGGGAGGACCGGGGAGCTGTTTTTT. The rearrangement joins TRBV6-5 to TRBJ2-2, with D maybe TRBD2 (7 bases). Germline lookup yields CDR1 MNHEY and CDR2 SVGAGI. There are 14 residues in the CDR3. V lost 7 bases and J 5 bases, leaving 14 bases between the germline ends.